This T cell receptor beta chain was identified in a study of control samples from healthy donors and cancer patients. V dropped 0 bases and J dropped 7 bases, with 13 bases sitting between them. The V gene's germline CDR1 is SGHNT and CDR2 YENEEA. This CDR3 has 15 residues. Assay: immunoSEQ multiplex PCR; the TCRdb copy retains only in-frame clones and omits some. The sample yields 100,000 to 150,000 clones, around 87% seen once. Input material: blood. V and J are TRBV11-3 and TRBJ2-1; tentatively, D is TRBD2 (6 bases). This receptor was identified in a man aged 35 to 55 in good health. The chain's CDR3 is CASSLDAGIGNEQFF. The CDR3 coding sequence is TGTGCCAGCAGCTTAGATGCGGGAATTGGGAATGAGCAGTTCTTC.